This TCR beta chain comes out of a study of CD8+ T cells in alopecia areata. Whole-study results and caveats: TCR sharing across patients was less clear than in mice, possibly HLA-related. Tissue-resident alphabeta T cells belonging to normal skin likewise get sequenced within scalp specimens. Affected scalp, especially in alopecia totalis/universalis, had a higher clonality than normal scalp did.

Sequencing templates came from extracted RNA that was reverse transcribed into cDNA. Generated by immunoSEQ multiplex PCR, the TCRdb table keeps only in-frame clones and is missing some. The data show 150,000 or so clones, 45% to 60% seen once. This clone came up once. Its antigen remains unidentified. This CDR3 is built from 14 residues. Germline CDR1 MNHEY, CDR2 SMNVEV (reference sequence). The V end lost 4 bases, the J end lost 5 bases, and 14 bases lay between the germline ends. The sorting of PBMCs gave CD4+ and CD8+ T cells. The chain couples TRBV27 to TRBJ2-5, with D perhaps matching TRBD1 or TRBD2 (5 bases each). Sequences were obtained from CD4+ T cells sorted from blood. The source of this sequence is a human donor in good health. CDR3 amino acids: CASSYGTLTETQYF. The CDR3, as DNA: TGTGCCAGCAGTTATGGGACCTTAACGGAGACCCAGTACTTC.